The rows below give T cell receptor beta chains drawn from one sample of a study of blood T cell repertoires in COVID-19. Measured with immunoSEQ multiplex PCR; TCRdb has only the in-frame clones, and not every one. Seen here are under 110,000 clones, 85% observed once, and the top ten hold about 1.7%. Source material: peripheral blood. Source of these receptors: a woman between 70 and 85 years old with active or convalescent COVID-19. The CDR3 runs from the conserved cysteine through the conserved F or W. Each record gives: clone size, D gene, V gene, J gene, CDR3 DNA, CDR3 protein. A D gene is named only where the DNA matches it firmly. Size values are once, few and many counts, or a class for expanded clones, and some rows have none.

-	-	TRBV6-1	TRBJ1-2	TGTGCCAGCAGTGACCAGGCCAACTATGGCTACACCTTC	CASSDQANYGYTF
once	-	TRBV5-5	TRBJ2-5	TGTGCCAGCAGCCCTACCTACGCAGGTCCCAGCCAAGAGACCCAGTACTTC	CASSPTYAGPSQETQYF
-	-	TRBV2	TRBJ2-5	TGTGCCAGCAGGGTAGACAGTACGGAGACCCAGTACTTC	CASRVDSTETQYF
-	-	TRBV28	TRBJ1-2	TGTGCCAGCAGGAGGCTGGGCTATGGCTACACCTTC	CASRRLGYGYTF
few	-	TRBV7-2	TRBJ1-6	TGTGCCAGCAGCTTAGGAGAGGGCATGGATTCACCCCTCCACTTT	CASSLGEGMDSPLHF
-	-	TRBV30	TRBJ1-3	TGTGCCTGGAGTGTACGGGAACAGGGCGCTGGATATTTT	CAWSVREQGAGYF
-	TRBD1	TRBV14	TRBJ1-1	TGTGCCAGCAGCCTAGGACAGGGTACTGAAGCTTTCTTT	CASSLGQGTEAFF
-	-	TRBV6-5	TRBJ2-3	TGTGCCAGCACTCCTCCGGCGGCGGATACGCAGTATTTT	CASTPPAADTQYF
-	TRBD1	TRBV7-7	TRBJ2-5	TGTGCTAGCAGCAGGGACAGTGGAGAGACCCAGTACTTC	CASSRDSGETQYF
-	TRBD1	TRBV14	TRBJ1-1	TGTGCCAGCAGCCAAGGACAGGGGGCCACTGAAGCTTTCTTT	CASSQGQGATEAFF
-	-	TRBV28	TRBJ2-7	TGTGCCACCCGACAGGCTTTAGCCTCCTACGAGCAGTACTTC	CATRQALASYEQYF
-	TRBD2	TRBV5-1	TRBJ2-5	TGCGCCAGCAGCCCGACTAGCGGGGGACACGAGACCCAGTACTTC	CASSPTSGGHETQYF
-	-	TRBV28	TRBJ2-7	TGTGCCAGCAGCGTTTTTATTAGGGGATACGAGCAGTACTTC	CASSVFIRGYEQYF
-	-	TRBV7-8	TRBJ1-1	TGTGCCAGCAGCTTAGGGGGGGGAGGAGTGAACACTGAAGCTTTCTTT	CASSLGGGGVNTEAFF
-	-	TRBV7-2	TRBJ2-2	TGTGCCAGCAGCTTAGTAGTATCCGGGGAGCTGTTTTTT	CASSLVVSGELFF
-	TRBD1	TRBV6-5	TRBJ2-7	TGTGCCAGCAGTTACCAACAGGGGGCAATGAACGAGCAGTACTTC	CASSYQQGAMNEQYF
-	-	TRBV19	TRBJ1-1	TGTGCCACTAGCCCAGGCAGCCTGAACACTGAAGCTTTCTTT	CATSPGSLNTEAFF
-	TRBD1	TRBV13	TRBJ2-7	TGTGCCAGCAGCCTTACGGGACAGGGGGCATGGGAGCAGTACTTC	CASSLTGQGAWEQYF
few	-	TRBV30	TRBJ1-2	TGTGCCTGGAGCGCGGACTTAAGGGACACCTATGGCTACACCTTC	CAWSADLRDTYGYTF
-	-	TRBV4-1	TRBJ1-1	TGCGCCAGCAGCCAAGGGCCGAACACTGAAGCTTTCTTT	CASSQGPNTEAFF
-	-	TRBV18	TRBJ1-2	TGTGCCAGCTCACCAAGACAGGAAGATGGCTACACCTTC	CASSPRQEDGYTF
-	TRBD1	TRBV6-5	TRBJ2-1	TGTGCCAGCAGTTCGACAGGGGGCGGATTCAATGAGCAGTTCTTC	CASSSTGGGFNEQFF
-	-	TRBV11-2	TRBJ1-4	TGTGCCAGCAGTTCACACACCACAGTTTCGGAAAAACTGTTTTTT	CASSSHTTVSEKLFF
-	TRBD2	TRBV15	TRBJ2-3	TGTGCCACCAGCAGAGCTAGCGGGGGGGCAGATACGCAGTATTTT	CATSRASGGADTQYF
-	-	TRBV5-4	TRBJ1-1	TGTGCCAGCAGCTTGGGGCGGGGTCCGAACACTGAAGCTTTCTTT	CASSLGRGPNTEAFF
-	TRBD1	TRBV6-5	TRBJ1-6	TGTGCCAGCAGTTACCCAGGGGGCCCGAATTCACCCCTCCACTTT	CASSYPGGPNSPLHF
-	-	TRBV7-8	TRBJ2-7	TGTGCCAGCAGCTTAACAGCCTACGAGCAGTACTTC	CASSLTAYEQYF
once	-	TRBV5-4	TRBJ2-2	TGTGCCAGCACCAAGGGGGGGTTGGCGAACACCGGGGAGCTGTTTTTT	CASTKGGLANTGELFF
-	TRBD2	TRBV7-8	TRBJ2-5	TGTGCCAGCAGCTTGGGTAGGACTAGCGGGTACCAAGAGACCCAGTACTTC	CASSLGRTSGYQETQYF
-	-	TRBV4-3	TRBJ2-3	TGCGCCAGCAGCCAAGGGAGGTCAGCTACTAGCACAGATACGCAGTATTTT	CASSQGRSATSTDTQYF
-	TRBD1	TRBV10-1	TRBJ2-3	TGCGCCAGCAGTCGGGACAGGGGCACAGATACGCAGTATTTT	CASSRDRGTDTQYF
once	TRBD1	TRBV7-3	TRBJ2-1	TGTGCCAGCAGCCAAGTGACCCTTAATCCAGGGGGCACCTACAATGAGCAGTTCTTC	CASSQVTLNPGGTYNEQFF
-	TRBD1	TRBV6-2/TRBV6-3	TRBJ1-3	TGTGCCAGCAGCTCCGACAGGGGGAAAGGAAACACCATATATTTT	CASSSDRGKGNTIYF
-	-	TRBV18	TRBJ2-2	TGTGCCAGCTCGCTTCCGGGACAGAACACCGGGGAGCTGTTTTTT	CASSLPGQNTGELFF
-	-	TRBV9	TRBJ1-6	TGTGCCAGCAGCGTAGGTCCAGGGGAAAATTCACCCCTCCACTTT	CASSVGPGENSPLHF
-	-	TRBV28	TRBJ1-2	TGTGCCAGCAGTTTAGGGAGGGGCGCGGGGGTTAACTATGGCTACACCTTC	CASSLGRGAGVNYGYTF
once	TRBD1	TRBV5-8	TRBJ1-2	TGTGCCAGCATTAAGGACAGGGAGCCCAACTATGGCTACACCTTC	CASIKDREPNYGYTF
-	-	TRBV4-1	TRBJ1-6	TGCGCCAGCAGCCAAGTATACAACTATAATTCACCCCTCCACTTT	CASSQVYNYNSPLHF
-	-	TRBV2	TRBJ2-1	TGTGCCAGTGGTTCAGGATACAATGAGCAGTTCTTC	CASGSGYNEQFF
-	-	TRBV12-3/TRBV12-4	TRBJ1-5	TGTGCCGGAGGGAGGGACAATCAGCCCCAGCATTTT	CAGGRDNQPQHF
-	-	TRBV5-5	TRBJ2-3	TGTGCCAGCAGCTTGGTACAGACCCCATACGATACGCAGTATTTT	CASSLVQTPYDTQYF
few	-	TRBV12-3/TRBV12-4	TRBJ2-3	TGTGCCAGCAGTTACAGGGGCACAGATACGCAGTATTTT	CASSYRGTDTQYF
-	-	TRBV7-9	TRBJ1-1	TGTGCCAGCAGCTTAGCCGGGATTACTGAAGCTTTCTTT	CASSLAGITEAFF